This TCR beta chain came from a study of blood T cell repertoires in COVID-19. Study-wide background: Researchers got acute and convalescent COVID-19 samples from the United States, Italy and Spain. The analysed material was cDNA or gDNA that came from T cells, B-cell-depleted T cells, or PBMCs.

V was clipped by 2 bases and J by 7 bases, with 8 bases between them. This CDR3 contains 12 residues. Germline loops: CDR1 MDHEN, CDR2 SYDVKM. In the original processing: Amplification of reference gene primers was used by the study to estimate nucleated cell counts. Only in-frame clones appear in the TCRdb table, and some are missing; sequencing was by immunoSEQ multiplex PCR. D and trimming come from the DNA, and the V and J calls and clone size come from that table. The sample lists 40,000 to 55,000 clones, more than 75% occurring once. Sample: peripheral blood. The V gene is TRBV28, the J gene TRBJ1-1; a weak D match, TRBD1 (6 bases). The origin of this receptor is a human donor with acute or convalescent COVID-19. The donor label of this sample is uncertain. The DNA of the CDR3 is TGTGCCAGCAGTTTACAGGGGAGTGAAGCTTTCTTT. The encoded protein is CASSLQGSEAFF.